This T cell receptor beta chain was identified during a study of OX40 agonist ivuxolimab in advanced cancers. The overall study: The group had a mean age of around 60 years, ranged from about 20 to 80, and was 82.7% male.

General study results and limits: Nonresponders, in some cases, also had low normalized T-cell clonal expansion.

To note about this clone: What it binds is unknown.

Sequenced by immunoSEQ multiplex PCR; TCRdb stores in-frame clones only, minus some. Among around 19,000 clones listed, roughly nine tenths were seen once. At cycle 4 day 1, cycle 7 day 1, and baseline, blood was sampled. Germline V gene data show CDR1 as WSHSY and CDR2 as SAAADI. CDR3 length: 12 residues. Trimming cost V 8 bases and J 3 bases, with 9 bases left between them. The receptor was derived from an adult with an advanced solid tumor such as melanoma, head and neck, liver or kidney cancer. The sample in question was CD4+ or CD8+ T cells sorted from blood, obtained in a trial of the OX40 agonist ivuxolimab. The genes are TRBV10-2 and TRBJ2-3; TRBD2 is a possible D gene (5 bases). The CDR3 DNA reads TGCGCCAGCGGGGAGTGGACAGATACGCAGTATTTT. This translates into CASGEWTDTQYF.